The entry below describes one T cell receptor (beta chain). This clonotype was seen repeatedly, ten times or more. What this receptor recognizes is not known. No qualities accompany the bases; no much larger clone lies one base away. From the germline V gene, CDR1 is SGHRS and CDR2 is YFSETQ. V is pruned by 4 bases and J by 0 bases, leaving 5 bases of the junction without a gene match. The CDR3 numbers 15 residues from cysteine through phenylalanine. The CDR3 DNA has 45 bases and is translated from base 1. The sample belongs to a study of neurological immune-mediated disorders (dated by TCRdb to between 2018 and 2021). Study-level background: Peripheral blood TCR-beta repertoires from HTLV-I-associated myelopathy (HAM/TSP) patients, multiple sclerosis patients and healthy controls were compared by UMI-based sequencing. Alongside PBMC samples, the set of about 97 TCR-beta libraries contained longitudinal samples, technical triplicates, and paired CD4+ and CD8+ T-cell subsets that had been sorted. Of the 68 subjects in the cohort, around 15 were HAM/TSP patients, approximately 35 were multiple sclerosis patients, and about 20 were healthy controls. What the authors observed across the whole study: No identical CDR3 amino acid sequences were shared among expanded clones across subjects, suggesting private TCR-beta repertoires in all groups. TCR clonal expansion was greatest in HAM/TSP patients and smallest in MS patients, who ranked below even healthy controls.

To synthesize cDNA, template-switch 5'RACE was performed with a primer carrying a 10-nucleotide random unique molecular identifier so that each TCR transcript was tagged. Every sequencing run yielded over 170 million TCR-beta sequences covering 15-18 subjects. The RNeasy kit was used to extract total RNA. Using the KAPA Real-time Library Amplification kit, TCR-beta VDJ regions were amplified with primers for the TCR constant region and the 5'RACE anchor. Sample indexes and Illumina adaptors were added in a first PCR, and a second PCR then increased library yield. The roughly 650 bp TCR product was size-selected on a 2% E-gel SizeSelection system after Ampure bead purification. Before pooling, library quality was checked on a Bioanalyzer, concentration was measured with Qubit, and libraries were quantified with the Kapa Library Quantification kit. Paired-end 2 x 150 bp sequencing of the libraries was performed on an Illumina HiSeq 2500. To increase sequence diversity, roughly 25-31% phiX was spiked into each library pool. In the paper's pipeline: Quality-filtered reads were processed with the UMI-based MiGEC pipeline, and over 90% of raw TCR sequences were removed by the MiGEC pipeline during error correction. IMGT germline references were used for alignment of VDJ genes, and clonotypes were defined by a unique CDR3 amino acid sequence together with V-J genes. Clonal expansion, Shannon diversity and CDR3 relatedness were evaluated with VDJtools (CalcPairwiseDistances, ClusterSamples), while phylogenetic trees were built in CLCbio workbench. Using coefficient-of-variation modelling across technical triplicates, the study counted a clone as expanded if it had at least 8 unique UMIs. TCRdb itself trimmed the public reads at Q25 with fastp, ran MiXCR and retained productive beta chains. Every CDR3 protein is listed once, alongside the most common genes and DNA of its rows. TCRdb, not the authors, supplied the V and J calls. This sample holds more than 45,000 distinct CDR3 sequences; around 10% were observed only once. Together, the top ten hold over 20% of the sample.

Libraries from unsorted PBMCs were made from 2 million PBMCs kept in RNAlater at -80 degrees C until RNA extraction. Peripheral blood was subjected to Ficoll-Hypaque density gradient centrifugation to isolate PBMCs, which were then cryopreserved in liquid nitrogen. The sequenced sample consisted of PBMCs. The sequence links TRBV5-1 to TRBJ2-7, and TRBD1 aligns with 9 junction nucleotides. This receptor was taken from a woman between 40 and 50 years old with HTLV-1-associated myelopathy (HAM/TSP). DNA sequence: TGCGCCAGCAGCATACAGGGGGCCACCTCCTACGAGCAGTACTTC. Its protein reads: CASSIQGATSYEQYF.